This TCR beta chain emerged from a study of control samples from healthy donors and cancer patients. Sequencing used immunoSEQ multiplex PCR; TCRdb keeps in-frame clones, though not all of them. Found here are around 75,000 clones, over 80% of them singletons; the top ten hold nearly 6%. Germline CDR1 is WNHNN and CDR2 is SYGVQD (reference sequence). Trimming took off 0 bases at V and 7 bases at J, with 10 bases between the two ends. The CDR3 covers 13 residues. The rearrangement links TRBV10-1 to TRBJ2-7, with D possibly TRBD2 on 6 matching bases. The receptor's source is a woman in her sixties in good health. Sequenced material: blood. The CDR3 nucleotides read TGCGCCAGCAGTGAGTCGGGACGGGGGGAGCAGTACTTC. Amino acids: CASSESGRGEQYF.